This T cell receptor (beta chain) was profiled in a study of blood T cell repertoires in COVID-19. Study summary: Sites in the United States, Italy and Spain provided acute and convalescent COVID-19 samples.

Adults between roughly 18 and 89 years of age took part from fewer than 30 US areas. Participant-given clinical history determined each cohort assignment. Authors' processing steps: It was from reference gene primer amplification that nucleated cell counts were estimated. The assay was immunoSEQ multiplex PCR, and TCRdb's table has in-frame clones only and misses some. V, J and clone size are those of that table, while D and trimming were read from the DNA. The sample carries some 260,000 clones, 85% to 90% recorded once. V shed 4 bases, J shed 7 bases, and the junction held 7 bases outside the gene matches. Germline CDR1 is LNHDA and CDR2 is SQIVND (reference sequence). This CDR3 is 14 amino acids long.

The sample taken for sequencing was PBMCs or T cells enriched from blood (not recorded which). This clonotype was sampled from a man aged 35-49 years who had recovered from COVID-19. The chain combines TRBV19 with TRBJ1-5, with TRBD1 matching 7 bases. CDR3 amino acids: CASSTGTVGQPQHF. Here the CDR3 DNA reads TGTGCCAGTAGTACCGGGACAGTGGGACAGCCCCAGCATTTT.